The 28 T cell receptor beta chains below come from one sample, sequenced in a study of T cell clusters in autoimmune cytopenias. Multiplex touch-down PCR amplified TRB using TRB-A and TRB-B pools in one tube. TCRdb reprocessed the multiplex PCR reads and stores each CDR3 protein as one record, lacking DNA. The sample's table shows thousands of distinct CDR3 sequences. TRB amplification used 250 ng of peripheral blood genomic DNA. Sequences were obtained from peripheral blood. The receptors here all came from a human donor with an autoimmune cytopenia or autoimmune hepatitis (not recorded which).

This clonotype is deemed medium-sized by its frequency. CDR3 sequence: CASSSIPGTAYGYTF. The chain carries TRBV27 and TRBJ1-2; lacking DNA, the TRBD1 call made by TCRdb goes unchecked. This CDR3 region has 15 residues. Germline V CDR1 and CDR2: MNHEY, SMNVEV (reference sequence).

By frequency, this clonotype registers medium-sized. The rearrangement links TRBV6-1 to TRBJ2-2; TCRdb proposes TRBD1, but this gene call is untestable without DNA. This CDR3 has 17 residues. Germline CDR1 and CDR2: MNHNS and SASEGT. This CDR3 is CASSEGVRGGLVGELFF.

Its frequency marks this clonotype as medium-sized (0.01 to 0.1%). This rearrangement joins TRBV6-5 to TRBJ2-5; TCRdb's D call, TRBD2, is unchecked because there is no DNA. The CDR3 spans 18 residues. Germline V lookup: CDR1 MNHEY, CDR2 SVGAGI. CDR3 loop: CASSFFSTEPLIQETQYF.

The chain couples TRBV4-3 to TRBJ1-4; TCRdb calls TRBD1, which cannot be checked without DNA. The CDR3 runs to 16 residues. Germline V gives CDR1 LGHNA, CDR2 YSLEER. The CDR3 here is CASSQDSGGDYEKLFF.

This clonotype is medium-sized by frequency. The chain couples TRBV30 to TRBJ1-1. CDR3 length: 15 amino acids. Germline V lookup: CDR1 GTSNPN, CDR2 SVGIG (reference sequence). The chain's CDR3 is CAWSVHSGGRTEAFF.

CDR3 region: CASSLGSGNNYGYTF. The J gene is TRBJ1-2, the V gene TRBV28; TCRdb picks TRBD1, but there is no DNA to check that call. CDR1 is MDHEN and CDR2 is SYDVKM in the germline V gene. The CDR3 consists of 15 residues.

This clonotype shows up as medium-sized (0.01 to 0.1%) by frequency. The chain links TRBV18 to TRBJ1-5; the TCRdb call, TRBD1, lacks DNA for checking. This CDR3 is 15 amino acids long. Germline V gives CDR1 KGHSH, CDR2 LQKENI. CDR3: CASSPGHVSNQPQHF.

According to its frequency, this clonotype is medium-sized. CDR3 sequence reads: CASSLGREGYQPQHF. The chain uses TRBV5-5 and TRBJ1-5. This CDR3 comprises 15 residues. Per the germline V gene, CDR1 is SGHKS and CDR2 is YYEKEE (reference sequence).

This clonotype is called medium-sized based on its frequency. The chain recombines TRBV18 with TRBJ2-5; lacking DNA, the TRBD1 call made by TCRdb goes unchecked. The germline V gene encodes CDR1 KGHSH and CDR2 LQKENI. The CDR3 is 15 amino acids. The CDR3 region is CASSPPSTGPETQYF.

Frequency places this clonotype as medium-sized (0.01 to 0.1%). V usage is TRBV29-1 and J usage is TRBJ2-7; TCRdb names TRBD1, which stays unverified in the absence of DNA. Germline-derived CDR1 and CDR2 are SQVTM and ANQGSEA. The CDR3 runs 15 residues. This chain's CDR3 is CSVVPEDRQGGGQYF.

This clonotype is called medium-sized based on its frequency. The rearrangement uses TRBV30 and TRBJ1-2; TCRdb reports TRBD1, a call that lacks DNA to check it against. Germline CDR1 reads GTSNPN; CDR2 reads SVGIG (reference sequence). This CDR3 has 13 amino acids. This CDR3 reads CATEDRVNYGYTF.

This chain joins TRBV7-6 and TRBJ2-6. The germline V gene has CDR1 SGHVS and CDR2 FNYEAQ. The CDR3 contains 14 residues. CDR3: CASSGVTGANVLTF.

Its frequency marks this clonotype as medium-sized. The rearrangement uses TRBV18 and TRBJ2-7. The CDR3 consists of 12 residues. Germline lookup yields CDR1 KGHSH and CDR2 LQKENI. The CDR3 spells CASSIQGGEQYF.

The chain carries TRBV12-3 or TRBV12-4 and TRBJ1-2; the D call from TCRdb, TRBD1, cannot be confirmed without DNA. This CDR3 has 11 residues. The CDR3 reads CASRDRGGYTF.

This clonotype is deemed medium-sized by its frequency. V usage is TRBV27 and J usage is TRBJ1-3; with no DNA, the TCRdb D assignment of TRBD1 cannot be verified. The CDR3 loop spans 15 amino acids. Germline assignment: CDR1 MNHEY and CDR2 SMNVEV (reference sequence). This CDR3 is CASSPSQGDRNTIYF.

The chain combines TRBV7-2 with TRBJ1-1; TCRdb names TRBD1, which stays unverified in the absence of DNA. This CDR3 has 15 amino acids. Germline CDR1 reads SGHTA; CDR2 reads FQGNSA. The CDR3 is CASTRGGGMNTEAFF.

The chain joins TRBV7-2 to TRBJ2-7; TCRdb gives TRBD2 as the D gene, but with no DNA this cannot be confirmed. The CDR3 has 16 amino acids. In germline, CDR1 is SGHTA, CDR2 FQGNSA. The CDR3 region is CASSLRPSGSSHEQYF.

By frequency, this clonotype is medium-sized. The chain couples TRBV5-4 to TRBJ2-7; TCRdb calls TRBD1, which cannot be checked without DNA. The CDR3 loop spans 15 amino acids. Germline V gene lookup returns CDR1 SGHNT and CDR2 YYREEE (reference sequence). CDR3 sequence reads: CASSFAGGPTYEQYF.

The J gene is TRBJ2-2, the V gene TRBV9; TCRdb returns TRBD2, unconfirmable since there is no DNA. CDR1 and CDR2 from the germline V gene are SGDLS and YYNGEE. The CDR3 totals 16 residues. CDR3 sequence: CASSASLAGGTGELFF.

Judged by frequency, this clonotype is medium-sized. V gene TRBV15 combines with J gene TRBJ1-4; TCRdb calls TRBD1, which cannot be checked without DNA. There are 15 residues in the CDR3. Germline loops: CDR1 LNHNV, CDR2 YYDKDF (reference sequence). The CDR3 spells CATSSLTGVNEKLFF.

The rearrangement joins TRBV4-3 to TRBJ1-2. The CDR3 sequence is 14 residues long. Per germline, CDR1 LGHNA and CDR2 YSLEER. The CDR3 is CASSHREGAYGYTF.

Measured by frequency, this clonotype is medium-sized. The gene calls are TRBV19 and TRBJ1-2. The germline CDR1 and CDR2 sequences are LNHDA and SQIVND (reference sequence). This CDR3 region has 15 residues. CDR3 amino acids: CASSIGVGRSYGYTF. The whole variable domain, filled in from reference TRBV19 and TRBJ1-2, reads DGGITQSPKYLFRKEGQNVTLSCEQNLNHDAMYWYRQDPGQGLRLIYYSQIVNDFQKGDIAEGYSVSREKKESFPLTVTSAQKNPTAFYLCASSIGVGRSYGYTFGSGTRLTVV.

This clonotype counts as medium-sized by frequency. The rearrangement links TRBV5-4 to TRBJ2-7; TCRdb picks TRBD1, but there is no DNA to check that call. The CDR3 extends over 17 amino acids. The V gene's germline CDR1 is SGHNT and CDR2 YYREEE (reference sequence). The CDR3 reads CASSLGSLRTGDYEQYF.

Its frequency marks this clonotype as medium-sized. This rearrangement joins TRBV29-1 to TRBJ2-7; TCRdb lists TRBD2, though no DNA is available to test this call. In germline, CDR1 is SQVTM, CDR2 ANQGSEA. The CDR3 covers 12 residues. CDR3 sequence: CSVTSGSNWEYF.

This sequence joins TRBV20-1 and TRBJ2-7; TCRdb's D call, TRBD1, is unchecked because there is no DNA. Germline CDR1 reads DFQATT; CDR2 reads SNEGSKA (reference sequence). The CDR3 extends over 15 amino acids. CDR3 sequence: CSGTTRRHLSYEQYF.

This clonotype ranks as medium-sized in terms of frequency. This chain joins TRBV6-2 or TRBV6-3 and TRBJ1-6; no DNA is available, so the TRBD1 call from TCRdb remains unchecked. CDR1 is MNHEY, CDR2 SVGEGT, per germline. This CDR3 has 14 residues. The CDR3 sequence is CASSPGQPHSPLHF.

The chain recombines TRBV7-9 with TRBJ1-1; the TCRdb D gene call, TRBD1, has no DNA to confirm it. Per germline, CDR1 SEHNR and CDR2 FQNEAQ (reference sequence). The CDR3 has 15 residues. CDR3 region: CASSLAQGQGAEAFF.

The rearrangement links TRBV5-1 to TRBJ1-5. This CDR3 contains 16 residues. Germline assignment: CDR1 SGHRS and CDR2 YFSETQ. CDR3 sequence: CASSLAGPNSNQPQHF.